This T cell receptor beta chain is drawn from a study of response to subunit inactivated influenza vaccine (dated by TCRdb to the late 2010s). A note on the overall study: Deep quantitative profiling of the T cell receptor repertoire was used in the study to follow responses to a trivalent subunit inactivated influenza vaccine.

General study outcomes and caveats: The authors proposed that each seasonal influenza vaccination may bring in only a limited number of new T cells.

Comment on this clonotype: It lacks a known antigen. The sample holds no much larger clone one base away, and base qualities are not on file.

From V the trimming removes 5 bases and from J it removes 8 bases, while the gene matches leave 8 bases of the junction unaccounted for. CDR1 and CDR2 are drawn from the germline V gene (reference sequence): DFQATT, SNEGSKA. The CDR3 numbers 14 residues from cysteine through phenylalanine. The kept DNA is CDR3 alone, 42 bases in frame from the first base. Library construction relied on RT-PCR. The data were produced on an Illumina HiSeq 2500. The public reads were reprocessed in TCRdb via fastp at Q25 and MiXCR, keeping in-frame beta chains. One record per CDR3 amino acid sequence lists the most common genes and DNA. This sample is represented by approximately 500,000 distinct CDR3 sequences; approximately 14% of them were singletons. 11% of the sample rests with the top ten.

The rearranged segments are TRBV20-1 and TRBJ2-1, with 11 central nucleotides matching TRBD2. The TCR originated in a man aged 45-60 years who received an inactivated influenza vaccine. Donor details come from another sample of the same person, matched by shared clones. The source was PBMCs from blood, collected 11 to 12 days after vaccination. For the CDR3, the sequence is CSAFVAGGPDEQFF. The sequence in DNA is TGCAGTGCTTTCGTAGCGGGGGGGCCAGATGAGCAGTTCTTC.